This T cell receptor (beta chain) was recovered during a study of blood T cell repertoires in COVID-19. Study overall: Specimens from acute and convalescent COVID-19 originated in the United States, Italy and Spain. PBMCs, B-cell-depleted T cells, or T cells were the source of the cDNA or gDNA that made up the material.

Assay used: immunoSEQ multiplex PCR; TCRdb lists only in-frame clones, some missing. Among more than 300,000 clones listed, just under 90% were seen once. Symptom resolution, clearance, or two negative PCRs marked the recovered donors of Cohort 3. The germline gives CDR1 SGHNT, CDR2 YYREEE (reference sequence). The CDR3 consists of 17 residues. J gave up 9 bases and V 0 bases, and 11 bases lay outside the gene matches. The chain couples TRBV5-4 to TRBJ2-3, with 12 bases that match TRBD2. This receptor was obtained from a woman aged 30 to 39 who had recovered from COVID-19. Sequencing input: PBMCs or T cells enriched from blood (not recorded which). DNA for the CDR3: TGTGCCAGCAGCTTGGGACTAGCGGGAGTAAAGATCGGGACGCAGTATTTT. It translates to CASSLGLAGVKIGTQYF.